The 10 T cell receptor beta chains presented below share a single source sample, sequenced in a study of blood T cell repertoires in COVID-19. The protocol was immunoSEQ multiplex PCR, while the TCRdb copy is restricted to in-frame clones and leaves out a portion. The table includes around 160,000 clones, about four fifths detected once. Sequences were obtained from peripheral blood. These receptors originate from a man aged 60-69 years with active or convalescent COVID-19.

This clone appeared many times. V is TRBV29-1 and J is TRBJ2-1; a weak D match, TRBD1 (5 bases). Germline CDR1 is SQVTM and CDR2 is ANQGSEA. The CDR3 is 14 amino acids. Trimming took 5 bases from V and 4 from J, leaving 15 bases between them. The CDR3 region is CSVNDRPKYNEQFF. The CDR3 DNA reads TGCAGCGTTAACGACAGACCCAAGTACAATGAGCAGTTCTTC.

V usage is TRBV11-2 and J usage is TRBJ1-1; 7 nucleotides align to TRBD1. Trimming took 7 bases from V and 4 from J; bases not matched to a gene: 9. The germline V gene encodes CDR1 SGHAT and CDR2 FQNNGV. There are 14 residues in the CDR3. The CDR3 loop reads CASKRGQEGTEAFF. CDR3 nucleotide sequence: TGTGCCAGCAAACGCGGACAGGAGGGCACTGAAGCTTTCTTT.

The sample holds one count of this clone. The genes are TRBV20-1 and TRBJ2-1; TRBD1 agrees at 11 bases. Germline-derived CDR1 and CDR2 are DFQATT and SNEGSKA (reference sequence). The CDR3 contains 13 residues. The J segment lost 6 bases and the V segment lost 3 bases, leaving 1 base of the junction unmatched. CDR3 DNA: TGCAGTGCTAGTGGGACAGGGGGCAATGAGCAGTTCTTC. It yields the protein CSASGTGGNEQFF.

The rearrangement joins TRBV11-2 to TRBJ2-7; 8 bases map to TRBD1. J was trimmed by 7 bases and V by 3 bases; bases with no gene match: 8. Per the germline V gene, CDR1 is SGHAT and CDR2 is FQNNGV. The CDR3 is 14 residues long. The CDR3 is CASSFRQGAGEQYF. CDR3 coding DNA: TGTGCCAGCAGCTTTAGGCAGGGGGCGGGAGAGCAGTACTTC.

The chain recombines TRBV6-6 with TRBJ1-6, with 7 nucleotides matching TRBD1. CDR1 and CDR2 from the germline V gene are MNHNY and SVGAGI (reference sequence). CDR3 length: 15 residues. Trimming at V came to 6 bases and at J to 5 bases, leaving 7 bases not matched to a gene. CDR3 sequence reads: CASSRRDRNNSPLHF. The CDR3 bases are TGTGCCAGCAGCCGCCGGGACAGAAATAATTCACCCCTCCACTTT.

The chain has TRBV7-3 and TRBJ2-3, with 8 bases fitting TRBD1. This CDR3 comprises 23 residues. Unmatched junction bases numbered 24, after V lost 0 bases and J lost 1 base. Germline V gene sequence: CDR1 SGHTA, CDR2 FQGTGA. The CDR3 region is CASSLTGPGGRELPISRTDTQYF. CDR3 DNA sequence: TGTGCCAGCAGCTTAACCGGGCCAGGGGGCAGAGAGCTACCGATTTCTCGCACAGATACGCAGTATTTT.

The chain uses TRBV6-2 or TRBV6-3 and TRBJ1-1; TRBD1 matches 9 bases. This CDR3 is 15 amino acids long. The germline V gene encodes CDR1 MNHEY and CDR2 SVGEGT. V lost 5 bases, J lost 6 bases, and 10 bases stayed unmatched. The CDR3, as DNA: TGTGCCAGCAGTCGCCCGGGACAGGGCGCAGCTGAAGCTTTCTTT. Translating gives CASSRPGQGAAEAFF.

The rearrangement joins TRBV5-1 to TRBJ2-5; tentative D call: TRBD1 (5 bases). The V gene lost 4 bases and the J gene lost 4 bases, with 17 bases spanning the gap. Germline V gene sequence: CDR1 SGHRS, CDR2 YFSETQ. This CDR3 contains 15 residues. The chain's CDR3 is CASSEPVGRGETQYF. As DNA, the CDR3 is TGCGCCAGCAGCGAGCCTGTGGGGCGCGGAGAGACCCAGTACTTC.

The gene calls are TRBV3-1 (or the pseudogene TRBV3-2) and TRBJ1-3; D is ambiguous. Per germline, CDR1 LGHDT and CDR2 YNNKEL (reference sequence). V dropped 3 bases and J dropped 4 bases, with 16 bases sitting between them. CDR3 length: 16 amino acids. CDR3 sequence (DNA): TGTGCCAGCAGCCAGAATGGACTCTTGGGGGGAAACACCATATATTTT. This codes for CASSQNGLLGGNTIYF.

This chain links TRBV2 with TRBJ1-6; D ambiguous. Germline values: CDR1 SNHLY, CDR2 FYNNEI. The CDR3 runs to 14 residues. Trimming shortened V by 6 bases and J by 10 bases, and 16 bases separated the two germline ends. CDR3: CASRLGPEGSPLHF. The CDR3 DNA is TGTGCCAGCAGATTAGGACCCGAGGGATCACCCCTCCACTTT. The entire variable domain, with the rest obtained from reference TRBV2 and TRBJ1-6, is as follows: EPEVTQTPSHQVTQMGQEVILRCVPISNHLYFYWYRQILGQKVEFLVSFYNNEISEKSEIFDDQFSVERPDGSNFTLKIRSTKLEDSAMYFCASRLGPEGSPLHFGNGTRLTVT.